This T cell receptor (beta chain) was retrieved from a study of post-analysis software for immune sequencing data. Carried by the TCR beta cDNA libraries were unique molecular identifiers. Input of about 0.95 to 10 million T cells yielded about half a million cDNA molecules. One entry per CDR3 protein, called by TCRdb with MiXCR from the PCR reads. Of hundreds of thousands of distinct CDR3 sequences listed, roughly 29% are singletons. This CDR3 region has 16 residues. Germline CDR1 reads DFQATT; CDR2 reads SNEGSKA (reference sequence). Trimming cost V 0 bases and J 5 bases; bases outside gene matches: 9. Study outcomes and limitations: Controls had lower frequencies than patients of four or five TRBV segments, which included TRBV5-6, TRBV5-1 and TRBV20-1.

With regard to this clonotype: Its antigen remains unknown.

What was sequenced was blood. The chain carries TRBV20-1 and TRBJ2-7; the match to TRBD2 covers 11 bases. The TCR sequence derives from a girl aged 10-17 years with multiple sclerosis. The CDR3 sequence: CSARDPLAGDQHEQYF. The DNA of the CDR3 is TGCAGTGCTAGAGATCCACTAGCGGGAGACCAACACGAGCAGTACTTC.